A single sample gave rise to the 8 T cell receptor beta chains below, sequenced in a study of blood T cell repertoires in COVID-19. Sequencing was performed with immunoSEQ multiplex PCR; in TCRdb, only in-frame clones are kept and a portion is missing. The sample shows a few hundred thousand clones, 82% of them seen only once. Sequencing was done on a sample of PBMCs or T cells enriched from blood (not recorded which). The receptors come from a woman aged 60 to 75 who had recovered from COVID-19.

The rearrangement uses TRBV27 and TRBJ2-2, with 8 bases that match TRBD1. Trimming at V came to 3 bases and at J to 1 base, leaving 4 bases not matched to a gene. CDR3 length: 16 amino acids. Germline V gene data show CDR1 as MNHEY and CDR2 as SMNVEV (reference sequence). CDR3 sequence: CASSFYGTGNTGELFF. The CDR3 DNA reads TGTGCCAGCAGTTTCTACGGGACAGGGAACACCGGGGAGCTGTTTTTT.

The chain couples TRBV10-3 to TRBJ2-1; the match to TRBD1 covers 9 bases. Losses at the gene ends were 8 bases for V and 7 bases for J; bases not matched to a gene: 9. The CDR3 runs 14 residues. Germline loops: CDR1 ENHRY, CDR2 SYGVKD. In DNA form, the CDR3 reads TGTGCCATCCAACAGGGGGCCAACGTGAATGAGCAGTTCTTC. Protein: CAIQQGANVNEQFF.

V and J are TRBV4-1 and TRBJ1-4, with a tentative D call TRBD1 (6 bases). This CDR3 comprises 13 residues. Germline CDR1 and CDR2: MGHRA and YSYEKL. V was trimmed by 0 bases and J by 12 bases, leaving 11 bases between them. CDR3 bases: TGCGCCAGCAGCCAAGACAGGGGACGCGAACTGTTTTTT. It codes for CASSQDRGRELFF.

J is TRBJ1-4 and V is TRBV2, with D possibly TRBD1 on 5 matching bases. Germline-derived CDR1 and CDR2 are SNHLY and FYNNEI. CDR3 length: 17 amino acids. Trimming cost V 2 bases and J 0 bases, with 13 bases left between them. The CDR3 nucleotides read TGTGCCAGCAGTGAAAGGGGTCGCCTTGCAACTAATGAAAAACTGTTTTTT. Its protein is CASSERGRLATNEKLFF.

The J gene is TRBJ1-5, the V gene TRBV9; the D gene is possibly TRBD1 (6 bases). Trimming pared 0 bases from V and 5 bases from J, leaving 9 bases between. The CDR3 length is 14 residues. CDR1 SGDLS and CDR2 YYNGEE come from the germline V gene. The CDR3 reads CASSVGRGDQPQHF. The CDR3 DNA reads as TGTGCCAGCAGCGTAGGCAGGGGAGATCAGCCCCAGCATTTT. The entire variable domain, with the rest obtained from reference TRBV9 and TRBJ1-5, is as follows: DSGVTQTPKHLITATGQRVTLRCSPRSGDLSVYWYQQSLDQGLQFLIQYYNGEERAKGNILERFSAQQFPDLHSELNLSSLELGDSALYFCASSVGRGDQPQHFGDGTRLSIL.

V gene TRBV19 combines with J gene TRBJ1-5; 7 bases agree with TRBD1. Germline trimming cut 3 bases from V and 3 bases from J; bases unmatched to any gene: 5. The germline CDR1 and CDR2 sequences are LNHDA and SQIVND (reference sequence). CDR3 length: 15 residues. The DNA for the CDR3 is TGTGCCAGTAGTATGGGCGGACAGGCCAATCAGCCCCAGCATTTT. Translation: CASSMGGQANQPQHF.

The chain uses TRBV3-1 (or the pseudogene TRBV3-2) and TRBJ1-6; D is ambiguous. CDR1 is LGHDT, CDR2 YNNKEL, per germline (reference sequence). The CDR3 covers 14 residues. Trimming took off 4 bases at V and 14 bases at J, with 18 bases between the two ends. CDR3 DNA: TGTGCCAGCAGCCCCGACCTTAGCACCGGAGCCCTCCACTTT. It is translated as CASSPDLSTGALHF.

The chain uses TRBV10-3 and TRBJ2-3, with TRBD1 matching over 9 bases. V lost 3 bases to trimming and J lost 4 bases; unmatched junction nucleotides: 5. The CDR3 consists of 15 residues. Germline values: CDR1 ENHRY, CDR2 SYGVKD. CDR3 residues: CAISDSTGGADTQYF. The CDR3 DNA is TGTGCCATCAGTGACAGCACAGGGGGCGCAGATACGCAGTATTTT.